The following is a T cell receptor beta chain sequence with its context. Which antigen it targets is not known. No much larger clonotype is one base removed from it; base qualities were not supplied. The data are from a study of TIL therapy for anti-PD-1-resistant metastatic lung cancer (dated by TCRdb to the early 2020s). Describing the broader study: Tumors were collected before any PD-1/PD-L1 blockade, after which patients were given nivolumab, and patients who progressed were given lymphodepletion, an infusion of expanded TIL and IL-2. Among the enrolled patients, the median age was around 54 years (range roughly 35-80), and the median tumor PD-L1 proportion score was less than 6.5%. Clonotypes were tracked across tumor, expanded TIL product and serial blood samples by T cell receptor beta sequencing of tumor and peripheral blood. Most of the cohort had lung adenocarcinoma, several tumors were EGFR-mutant and two were ALK-rearranged, and half of the patients were current or former smokers. A median non-synonymous tumor mutation burden of about 1.6 mutations per megabase was determined across the cohort by whole-exome sequencing. Summary of the overall study and its limitations: Generalizability was limited because the cohort was highly selected, with more treatment-naive, never-smoker and oncogene-addicted patients included than is typical. The baseline peripheral repertoire was partially replaced by infused TIL clonotypes, which then decayed over months, and no apparent association between persistence and response was found. The study protocol defined all tumor marker inferences as exploratory.

TCR beta CDR3 regions were amplified from genomic DNA by bias-controlled multiplex PCR with the immunoSEQ v3 hsTCRB kit. The TCR libraries were sequenced on an Illumina NextSeq 500 to roughly 1.8 million read pairs for survey level or about 5-6.5 million read pairs for deep level. The paper's data handling went like this. Clonality was reported by immunoSEQ Analyzer software, which also assigned V, D and J genes and filtered out non-productive sequences. Repertoires were compared by productive Simpson clonality and by the Morisita overlap index of productive TRB rearrangements between infused TIL and blood. The absolute count of a clonotype in blood was estimated by multiplying the lymphocyte count by the CD3+ fraction and by the productive frequency of the clone. This immuneACCESS table, as held by TCRdb, lists in-frame sequences with V and J called but not all clones. Of the missing ones, under half trace to an unresolved V gene in checked studies; the others have no known cause. V, J and clone size were drawn from that table, and D and trimming were deduced from the DNA. The sample table records tens of thousands of clones; about nine tenths of these occur just once. Of the sample, around 2.6% is held by the ten largest clones.

This specimen's time point label, per the study, means: pre-treatment sample, taken before nivolumab and TIL therapy. Adults with stage 4 NSCLC were enrolled from 2017 to early 2020 in a dual-center phase I trial. Samples were obtained from a single-arm, open-label phase I trial in which tumor-infiltrating lymphocyte therapy with nivolumab was evaluated in advanced non-small cell lung cancer. Blood mononuclear cells from EDTA tubes were isolated by Ficoll gradient, snap-frozen as pellets, and DNA was extracted with a Qiagen mini-prep kit. The TCR sequence derives from a person aged 25-80 years with non-small cell lung cancer. Material: blood, obtained at baseline.

The CDR3 loop reads CASSPDRSEPQHF. The sequenced DNA is TGTGCCAGCAGTCCAGACAGGTCCGAGCCCCAGCATTTT. The chain joins TRBV28 to TRBJ1-5; TRBD1 is perhaps the D gene, given 6 matching bases. Reading the germline V gene gives CDR1 MDHEN and CDR2 SYDVKM. CDR3 length: 13 amino acids, cysteine to phenylalanine. Only the CDR3 DNA stays, 39 bases, in frame from base 1. V and J lose 5 bases and 8 bases, and a span of 13 bases separates them.